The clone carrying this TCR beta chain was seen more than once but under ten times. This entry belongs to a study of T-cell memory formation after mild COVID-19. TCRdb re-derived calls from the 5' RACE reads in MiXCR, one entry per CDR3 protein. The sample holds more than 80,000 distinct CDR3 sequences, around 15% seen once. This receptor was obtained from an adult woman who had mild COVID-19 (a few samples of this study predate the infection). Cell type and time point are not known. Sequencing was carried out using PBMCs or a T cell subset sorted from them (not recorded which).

As DNA, the CDR3 is TGTGCCAGCAGCCAGGCCAATCAGCCCCAGCATTTT. It is translated as CASSQANQPQHF. The J gene is TRBJ1-5, the V gene TRBV7-8; no clear D. CDR3 length equals 12 residues. V lost 5 bases to trimming and J lost 3 bases, with 5 bases between them. CDR1 and CDR2 (germline): SGHVS, FQNEAQ. The whole variable domain, filled in from reference TRBV7-8 and TRBJ1-5, reads GAGVSQSPRYKVAKRGQDVALRCDPISGHVSLFWYQQALGQGPEFLTYFQNEAQLDKSGLPSDRFFAERPEGSVSTLKIQRTQQEDSAVYLCASSQANQPQHFGDGTRLSIL.